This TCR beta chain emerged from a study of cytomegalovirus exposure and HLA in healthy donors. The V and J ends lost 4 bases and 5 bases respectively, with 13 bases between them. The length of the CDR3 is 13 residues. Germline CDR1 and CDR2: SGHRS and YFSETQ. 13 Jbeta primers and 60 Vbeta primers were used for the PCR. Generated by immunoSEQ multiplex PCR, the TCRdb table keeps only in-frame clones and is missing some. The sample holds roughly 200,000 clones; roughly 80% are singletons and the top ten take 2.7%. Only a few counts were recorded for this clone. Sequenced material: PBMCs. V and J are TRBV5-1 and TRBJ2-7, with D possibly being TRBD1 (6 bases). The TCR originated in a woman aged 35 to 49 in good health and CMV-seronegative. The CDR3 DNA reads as TGCGCCAGCAGCAGTGGGACACTCGACGAGCAGTACTTC. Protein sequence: CASSSGTLDEQYF.